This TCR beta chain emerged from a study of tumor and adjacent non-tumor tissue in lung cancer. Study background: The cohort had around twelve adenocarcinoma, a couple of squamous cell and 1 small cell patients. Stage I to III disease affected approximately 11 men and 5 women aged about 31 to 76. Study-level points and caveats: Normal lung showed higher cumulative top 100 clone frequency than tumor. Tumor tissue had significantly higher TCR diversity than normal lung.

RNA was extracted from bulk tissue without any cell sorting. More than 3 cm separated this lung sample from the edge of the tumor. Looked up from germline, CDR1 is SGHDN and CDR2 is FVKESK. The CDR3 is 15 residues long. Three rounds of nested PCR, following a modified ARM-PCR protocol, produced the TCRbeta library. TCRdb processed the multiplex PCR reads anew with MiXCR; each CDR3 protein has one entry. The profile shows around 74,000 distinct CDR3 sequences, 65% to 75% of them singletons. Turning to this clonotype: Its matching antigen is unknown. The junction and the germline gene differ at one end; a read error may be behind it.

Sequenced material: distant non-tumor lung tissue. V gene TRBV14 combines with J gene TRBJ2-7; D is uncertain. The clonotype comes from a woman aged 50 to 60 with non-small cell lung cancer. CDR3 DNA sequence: TGTGCCAGCAGCCCAGAAGGGTGGGGAATCTACAAGCAGTACTTC. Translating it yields CASSPEGWGIYKQYF.